These 28 T cell receptor beta chains came from one sample sequenced in a study of CD8 T cells in ankylosing spondylitis. Study-wide results and limits: Seemingly characteristic of ankylosing spondylitis blood was a TCR beta motif consisting of about 8 highly homologous variants.

TCRdb re-derived calls from the 5' RACE reads in MiXCR, one entry per CDR3 protein. The data show approximately 550,000 distinct CDR3 sequences, roughly 13% seen once. Their antigens are not known. Sequenced input: blood, either unsorted or a sorted T cell fraction (not recorded which). The receptors come from a male donor with ankylosing spondylitis.

This clonotype was detected many times. This chain joins TRBV7-9 and TRBJ2-1, with TRBD2 matching over 14 bases. V was pared by 4 bases and J by 6 bases, with 5 bases of the junction left unmatched. CDR1 SEHNR and CDR2 FQNEAQ come from the germline V gene (reference sequence). The CDR3 runs to 16 residues. The CDR3 here is CASSSPGLAGVNEQFF. The CDR3 coding sequence is TGTGCCAGCAGCTCACCGGGACTAGCGGGAGTCAATGAGCAGTTCTTC.

In its sample, this clonotype was seen many times. This chain links TRBV24-1 with TRBJ2-2; D ambiguous. The CDR3 consists of 16 residues. Trimming took off 3 bases at V and 4 bases at J, with 14 bases between the two ends. Looked up from germline, CDR1 is KGHDR and CDR2 is SFDVKD. CDR3 coding DNA: TGTGCCACCAGTGATGGGCAGCTAGGATTCACCGGGGAGCTGTTTTTT. Protein product: CATSDGQLGFTGELFF.

The chain couples TRBV20-1 to TRBJ2-5, with D maybe TRBD2 (6 bases). Germline assignment: CDR1 DFQATT and CDR2 SNEGSKA (reference sequence). The germline V and J ends were trimmed by 3 bases and 2 bases, with 7 bases remaining between them. The CDR3 has 12 residues. CDR3 in amino acids: CSARTRQETQYF. The CDR3 nucleotides read TGCAGTGCTAGGACTAGGCAAGAGACCCAGTACTTC.

In its sample, this clonotype was seen many times. The genes are TRBV5-1 and TRBJ2-3; D unclear. The CDR3 loop spans 16 amino acids. CDR1 is SGHRS and CDR2 is YFSETQ in the germline V gene. Trimming cost V 0 bases and J 1 base, with 12 bases left between them. CDR3 loop: CASSLAVERGTDTQYF. CDR3 DNA sequence: TGCGCCAGCAGCTTGGCCGTTGAAAGGGGCACAGATACGCAGTATTTT. Full variable domain (outside the CDR3, taken from reference TRBV5-1 and TRBJ2-3): KAGVTQTPRYLIKTRGQQVTLSCSPISGHRSVSWYQQTPGQGLQFLFEYFSETQRNKGNFPGRFSGRQFSNSRSEMNVSTLELGDSALYLCASSLAVERGTDTQYFGPGTRLTVL.

The sample holds a few counts of this clonotype. The rearrangement links TRBV7-8 to TRBJ1-5; D is uncertain. CDR3 length equals 16 residues. Germline CDR1 SGHVS, CDR2 FQNEAQ. Trimming took off 2 bases at V and 0 bases at J, with 11 bases between the two ends. The DNA of the CDR3 is TGTGCCAGCAGCTTACCGGGAGGACGTAGCAATCAGCCCCAGCATTTT. The encoded protein is CASSLPGGRSNQPQHF.

This clonotype was observed a few times. J is TRBJ1-2 and V is TRBV20-1; 9 nucleotides agree with TRBD1. The CDR3 runs to 13 residues. V dropped 4 bases and J dropped 4; count of bases not matched to a gene: 4. Germline CDR1 reads DFQATT; CDR2 reads SNEGSKA (reference sequence). Written as DNA, the CDR3 is TGCAGTGCTACACAGGGGGCTGGCTATGGCTACACCTTC. Protein: CSATQGAGYGYTF.

This clonotype has a handful of counts. V gene TRBV29-1 combines with J gene TRBJ2-5; D assignment may be TRBD1 or TRBD2 (6 bases each). The germline V gene has CDR1 SQVTM and CDR2 ANQGSEA. V was trimmed by 4 bases and J by 4 bases, leaving 13 bases between them. The CDR3 runs to 13 residues. The CDR3 protein is CSVVPRGPETQYF. The CDR3, as DNA: TGCAGCGTTGTACCCCGGGGGCCAGAGACCCAGTACTTC.

The chain recombines TRBV28 with TRBJ1-2; D is unclear. CDR1 and CDR2 from the germline V gene are MDHEN and SYDVKM. V was clipped by 7 bases and J by 0 bases, with 9 bases between them. The CDR3 has 13 residues. CDR3 amino acids: CASNTAANYGYTF. The CDR3 nucleotides are TGTGCCAGCAATACCGCCGCTAACTATGGCTACACCTTC.

There are many counts of this clonotype. The chain joins TRBV5-1 to TRBJ2-5; D possibly matches TRBD1 or TRBD2 (5 bases each). CDR3 size: 14 residues. The germline CDR1 and CDR2 sequences are SGHRS and YFSETQ. V lost 3 bases to trimming and J lost 3 bases, with 12 bases between them. The CDR3 sequence: CASSYPGTEETQYF. The DNA of the CDR3 is TGCGCCAGCAGCTACCCCGGGACCGAAGAGACCCAGTACTTC.

This clonotype was observed a handful of times. The chain employs TRBV20-1 and TRBJ2-1, with 8 bases fitting TRBD2. V was clipped by 1 base and J by 15 bases; unmatched bases: 17. The CDR3 is 15 amino acids. Germline-derived CDR1 and CDR2 are DFQATT and SNEGSKA (reference sequence). The CDR3 DNA follows: TGCAGTGCTAGAGTGGGAGGACTAGCCAGGTTCCCTCTGTTCTTC. It specifies CSARVGGLARFPLFF.

The chain is built from TRBV20-1 and TRBJ2-3, with D possibly called TRBD1 or TRBD2 (5 bases each). Per germline, CDR1 DFQATT and CDR2 SNEGSKA (reference sequence). CDR3 size: 16 residues. With 7 bases removed from V and 0 bases from J, the gap between germline ends came to 20 bases. CDR3 DNA: TGCAGTGGGGGCAGACTAATAAGTTCTAGCACAGATACGCAGTATTTT. It yields the protein CSGGRLISSSTDTQYF.

This clonotype was seen a few times. The chain joins TRBV5-1 to TRBJ2-2; D is possibly TRBD1 or TRBD2 (5 bases each). The V and J ends lost 0 bases and 3 bases respectively, with 18 bases between them. The length of the CDR3 is 18 residues. The germline gives CDR1 SGHRS, CDR2 YFSETQ. DNA of the CDR3: TGCGCCAGCAGCTTGGGCGGTGCCGGGACGATGCACACCGGGGAGCTGTTTTTT. It is translated as CASSLGGAGTMHTGELFF.

The chain employs TRBV6-1 and TRBJ2-3, with 8 positions matching TRBD2. Germline assignment: CDR1 MNHNS and CDR2 SASEGT. J lost 3 bases, V lost 7 bases, and 6 bases had no gene match. The CDR3 totals 14 residues. CDR3 DNA sequence: TGTGCCAGCACCCCAGCGGGAGCGACAGATACGCAGTATTTT. This codes for CASTPAGATDTQYF.

This clonotype was observed a handful of times. The V gene is TRBV19, the J gene TRBJ1-6; tentatively, D is TRBD1 (5 bases). Trimming took 8 bases from V and 7 from J, leaving 15 bases between them. The CDR3 contains 14 residues. Germline CDR1 is LNHDA and CDR2 is SQIVND (reference sequence). This CDR3 reads CASAETEKNSPLHF. The CDR3 coding sequence is TGTGCCAGTGCCGAGACAGAAAAAAATTCACCCCTCCACTTT.

This clonotype has ten or more counts. This rearrangement joins TRBV12-3 or TRBV12-4 to TRBJ2-4; perhaps D is TRBD1 or TRBD2 (5 bases each). Trimming shortened V by 5 bases and J by 0 bases, and 11 bases separated the two germline ends. The CDR3 consists of 15 residues. The CDR3 loop is CASSPQGAAKNIQYF. The CDR3 nucleotides are TGTGCCAGCAGTCCGCAGGGAGCAGCCAAAAACATTCAGTACTTC.

In its sample, this clonotype was seen a few times. The J gene is TRBJ1-2, the V gene TRBV12-3 or TRBV12-4; maybe TRBD1 (5 bases). V was shortened by 7 bases and J by 4 bases, with 13 bases between the two germline ends. This CDR3 comprises 13 residues. CDR3 in DNA: TGTGCCAGCACCCGGGGCGTTAGCTATGGCTACACCTTC. Its protein is CASTRGVSYGYTF.

The chain uses TRBV18 and TRBJ1-4; no reliable D call. Germline V CDR1 and CDR2: KGHSH, LQKENI. V dropped 1 base and J dropped 7 bases, with 10 bases sitting between them. This CDR3 has 14 amino acids. CDR3 region: CASSPLPSLEKLFF. CDR3 nucleotide sequence: TGTGCCAGCTCACCACTTCCCAGCCTTGAAAAACTGTTTTTT.

This clonotype has just a few counts. The chain couples TRBV29-1 to TRBJ1-2; tentatively, D is TRBD1 (6 bases). With 5 bases removed from V and 4 bases from J, the gap between germline ends came to 20 bases. This CDR3 has 15 amino acids. Looked up from germline, CDR1 is SQVTM and CDR2 is ANQGSEA. The chain's CDR3 is CSVLVSGGAGYGYTF. The CDR3 nucleotides read TGCAGCGTTTTGGTTAGCGGGGGCGCCGGCTATGGCTACACCTTC.

There are a few counts of this clonotype. J is TRBJ2-1 and V is TRBV12-3 or TRBV12-4; D remains unclear. The length of the CDR3 is 12 residues. Trimming cost V 5 bases and J 14 bases, with 16 bases left between them. The DNA for the CDR3 is TGTGCCAGCAGTCCCCTACTTAGCTGGAAGTTCTTC. Its protein product is CASSPLLSWKFF.

Only a few counts were recorded for this clonotype. The chain has TRBV3-1 and TRBJ2-1, with TRBD2 matching 7 bases. The CDR3 runs 16 residues. Trimming at V came to 3 bases and at J to 4 bases, leaving 9 bases not matched to a gene. Germline lookup yields CDR1 LGHDT and CDR2 YNNKEL (reference sequence). CDR3 protein: CASSHALAGVYNEQFF. The CDR3 DNA reads as TGTGCCAGCAGCCATGCCCTCGCGGGAGTTTACAATGAGCAGTTCTTC.

This clonotype has at least ten counts. The chain combines TRBV12-3 or TRBV12-4 with TRBJ1-1, with D perhaps matching TRBD1 (6 bases). This CDR3 region has 15 residues. The germline V and J ends were trimmed by 5 bases and 3 bases, with 16 bases remaining between them. The chain's CDR3 is CASSPLQGLDTEAFF. The DNA for the CDR3 is TGTGCCAGCAGTCCCCTACAGGGTCTGGACACTGAAGCTTTCTTT.

This clonotype was picked up many times. The chain links TRBV7-2 to TRBJ1-1, with a tentative D call TRBD1 (5 bases). The germline V and J ends were trimmed by 2 bases and 5 bases, with 12 bases remaining between them. The CDR3 runs 14 residues. The germline V gene has CDR1 SGHTA and CDR2 FQGNSA. The CDR3 here is CASSLMGLGTEAFF. The CDR3 DNA follows: TGTGCCAGCAGCTTAATGGGGCTAGGGACTGAAGCTTTCTTT.

At least ten counts were recorded for this clonotype. This sequence joins TRBV15 and TRBJ1-5; D gene ambiguous. Germline CDR1 LNHNV, CDR2 YYDKDF (reference sequence). V was trimmed by 3 bases and J by 0 bases, leaving 18 bases between them. The CDR3 is 18 residues long. The CDR3 sequence is CATSSLERQEDSNQPQHF. As DNA, the CDR3 is TGTGCCACCAGCAGCTTAGAGAGACAAGAAGATAGCAATCAGCCCCAGCATTTT.

The chain is built from TRBV18 and TRBJ2-1; possibly TRBD2 for D (7 bases). This CDR3 contains 15 residues. Germline CDR1 is KGHSH and CDR2 is LQKENI. The V end was cut by 2 bases, the J end by 4 bases, with 12 bases between. The CDR3 loop reads CASSPGGAGYNEQFF. The CDR3 nucleotides are TGTGCCAGCTCACCAGGGGGGGCAGGATACAATGAGCAGTTCTTC.

A few counts support this clonotype. The chain combines TRBV24-1 with TRBJ2-1; D is ambiguous. Trimming removed 3 bases at V and 1 base at J, with 15 bases between. The CDR3 contains 17 residues. The germline V gene encodes CDR1 KGHDR and CDR2 SFDVKD. The CDR3 is CATSDARLTESYNEQFF. The CDR3 DNA sequence: TGTGCCACCAGTGATGCACGTCTGACGGAATCCTACAATGAGCAGTTCTTC.

This clonotype was seen a few times. This chain uses TRBV5-1 with TRBJ1-3; maybe TRBD1 (5 bases). The germline gives CDR1 SGHRS, CDR2 YFSETQ. Trimming shortened V by 0 bases and J by 3 bases, and 10 bases separated the two germline ends. The CDR3 sequence is 15 residues long. CDR3 DNA: TGCGCCAGCAGCTTGGTCGGGGGTTTTGGAAACACCATATATTTT. It yields the protein CASSLVGGFGNTIYF.

This chain connects TRBV14 to TRBJ2-7; 8 bases are shared with TRBD1. V trimming: 3 bases; J trimming: 6 bases; junction bases outside the gene matches: 4. The CDR3 spans 13 residues. Germline V gene lookup returns CDR1 SGHDN and CDR2 FVKESK. The CDR3 DNA sequence: TGTGCCAGCAGCCACCAGGGGGCCTGCGAGCAGTACGTC. As protein: CASSHQGACEQYV.

This clonotype was detected only a few times. V gene TRBV5-1 combines with J gene TRBJ2-3, with a tentative D call TRBD2 (5 bases). Trimming cost V 7 bases and J 4 bases, with 10 bases left between them. Germline CDR1 SGHRS, CDR2 YFSETQ. The CDR3 length is 12 residues. CDR3 sequence: CASGESPDTQYF. The CDR3 nucleotides read TGCGCCAGCGGGGAGTCCCCAGATACGCAGTATTTT.